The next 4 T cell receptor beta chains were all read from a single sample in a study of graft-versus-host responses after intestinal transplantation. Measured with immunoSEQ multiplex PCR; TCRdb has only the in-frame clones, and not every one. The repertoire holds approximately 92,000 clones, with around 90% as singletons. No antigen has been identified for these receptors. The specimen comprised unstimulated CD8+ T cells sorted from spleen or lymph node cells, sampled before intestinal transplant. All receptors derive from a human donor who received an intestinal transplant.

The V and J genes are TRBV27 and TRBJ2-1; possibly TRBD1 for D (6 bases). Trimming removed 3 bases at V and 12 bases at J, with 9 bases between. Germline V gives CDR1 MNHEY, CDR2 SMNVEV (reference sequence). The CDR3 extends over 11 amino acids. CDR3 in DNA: TGTGCCAGCAGTTTGGGACATTGGCAGTTCTTC. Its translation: CASSLGHWQFF.

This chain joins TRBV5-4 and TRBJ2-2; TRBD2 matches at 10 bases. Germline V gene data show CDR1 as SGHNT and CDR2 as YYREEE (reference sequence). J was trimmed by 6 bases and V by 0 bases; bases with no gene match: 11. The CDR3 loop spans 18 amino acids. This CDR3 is CASSLVAGGAPRPGELFF. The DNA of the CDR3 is TGTGCCAGCAGCTTGGTAGCGGGGGGCGCCCCGCGTCCCGGGGAGCTGTTTTTT.

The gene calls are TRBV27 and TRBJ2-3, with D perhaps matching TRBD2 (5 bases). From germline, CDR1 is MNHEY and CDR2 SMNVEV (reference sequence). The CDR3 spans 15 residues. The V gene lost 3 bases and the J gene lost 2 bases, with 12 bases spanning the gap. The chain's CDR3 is CASSFGGGVTDTQYF. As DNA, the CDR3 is TGTGCCAGCAGTTTTGGCGGAGGTGTCACAGATACGCAGTATTTT.

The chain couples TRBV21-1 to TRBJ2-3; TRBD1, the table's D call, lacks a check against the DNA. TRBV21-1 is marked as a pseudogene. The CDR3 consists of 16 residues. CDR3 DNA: TGTGCCAGCAGCAATCGACAGGACTTGGCAGGCGATACGCAGTATTTT. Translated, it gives CASSNRQDLAGDTQYF.